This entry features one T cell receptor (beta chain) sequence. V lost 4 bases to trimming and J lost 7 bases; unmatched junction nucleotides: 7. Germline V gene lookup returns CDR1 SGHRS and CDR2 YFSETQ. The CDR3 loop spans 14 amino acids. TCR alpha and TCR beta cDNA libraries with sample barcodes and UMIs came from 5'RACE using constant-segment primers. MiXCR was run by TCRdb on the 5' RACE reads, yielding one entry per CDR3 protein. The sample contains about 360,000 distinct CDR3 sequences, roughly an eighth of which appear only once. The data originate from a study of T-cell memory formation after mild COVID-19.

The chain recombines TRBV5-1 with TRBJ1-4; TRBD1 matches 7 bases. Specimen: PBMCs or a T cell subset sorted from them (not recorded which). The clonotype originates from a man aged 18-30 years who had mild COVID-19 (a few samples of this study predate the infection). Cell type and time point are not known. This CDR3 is CASSAPGQSEKLFF. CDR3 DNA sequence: TGCGCCAGCAGCGCCCCGGGACAGAGTGAAAAACTGTTTTTT. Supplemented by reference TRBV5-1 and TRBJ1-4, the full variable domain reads KAGVTQTPRYLIKTRGQQVTLSCSPISGHRSVSWYQQTPGQGLQFLFEYFSETQRNKGNFPGRFSGRQFSNSRSEMNVSTLELGDSALYLCASSAPGQSEKLFFGSGTQLSVL.